What follows is one T cell receptor (beta chain) and its context. Its antigen is not known. Primed by a sample-barcoded 5' primer and a J-beta primer mix, a second PCR proceeded for roughly 7 to 12 cycles. Every single cDNA molecule received a tag from a template-switch adaptor with 12 random nucleotides. MiXCR was run by TCRdb on the 5' RACE reads, yielding one entry per CDR3 protein. The profile shows about 1,600,000 distinct CDR3 sequences, roughly 40% of them singletons. Each sample gave at least 6.5 million isolated PBMCs. The sample is drawn from a study of blood T cells in healthy people across ages. Study context: Per every two T cells, about one barcoded beta molecule was captured by template switching.

The study's findings and limits: More naive CD4+ cells and higher diversity were found in long-lived than in aged donors.

The germline V gene encodes CDR1 SGHTA and CDR2 FQGNSA. The V and J ends lost 8 bases and 0 bases respectively, with 14 bases between them. This CDR3 is 15 amino acids long. What was sequenced was blood. The receptor's source is a woman between 18 and 29 years old in good health. This chain connects TRBV7-2 to TRBJ2-1, with D unclear. CDR3 residues: CASGIWASSYNEQFF. DNA for the CDR3: TGTGCCAGCGGGATCTGGGCCAGCTCCTACAATGAGCAGTTCTTC.